These 14 T cell receptor beta chains were all obtained from the same sample, sequenced in a study of shared clonotypes between healthy human individuals. Naive CD8 cells were CD45RO-negative, positively selected for CCR7, excluding terminally differentiated effector memory CD45RA+ cells. Measured with immunoSEQ multiplex PCR; TCRdb has only the in-frame clones, and not every one. The sample includes about 2 million clones, about 95% of them seen just once. The specimen sequenced was naive CD8+ T cells sorted from blood. These receptors originate from a man aged 18-30 years in good health.

The rearrangement links TRBV9 to TRBJ2-7, with TRBD1 matching 7 bases. Germline loops: CDR1 SGDLS, CDR2 YYNGEE. CDR3 length: 13 amino acids. V shed 4 bases, J shed 2 bases, and the junction held 3 bases outside the gene matches. CDR3 residues: CASSYGQAYEQYF. The CDR3 coding sequence is TGTGCCAGCAGCTACGGACAGGCCTACGAGCAGTACTTC.

This clone was seen just once. V usage is TRBV28 and J usage is TRBJ1-1; D is ambiguous. Germline loops: CDR1 MDHEN, CDR2 SYDVKM. V was pared by 9 bases and J by 6 bases, with 5 bases between. CDR3 size: 9 residues. CDR3 coding DNA: TGTGCCAGTGGCCCTGAAGCTTTCTTT. Its translation is CASGPEAFF.

The J gene is TRBJ2-2, the V gene TRBV5-6, with TRBD1 matching over 8 bases. The CDR3 covers 16 residues. The V gene end was trimmed by 5 bases and the J gene end by 9 bases; junction bases not matched to a gene: 15. From germline, CDR1 is SGHDT and CDR2 YYEEEE. The CDR3 region has the DNA TGTGCCAGCAGTGGAACAGGGGGTGTTCAGCCCTGGGAGCTGTTTTTT. Protein sequence: CASSGTGGVQPWELFF.

The chain's CDR3 is CASSPRGSYNEQFF. The CDR3 nucleotides are TGTGCCAGTAGCCCCCGAGGCTCCTACAATGAGCAGTTCTTC. This rearrangement joins TRBV19 to TRBJ2-1; D unresolved. Trimming removed 6 bases at V and 0 bases at J, with 9 bases between. This CDR3 spans 14 amino acids. CDR1 LNHDA and CDR2 SQIVND come from the germline V gene (reference sequence). The whole variable domain, remainder taken from reference TRBV19 and TRBJ2-1, is DGGITQSPKYLFRKEGQNVTLSCEQNLNHDAMYWYRQDPGQGLRLIYYSQIVNDFQKGDIAEGYSVSREKKESFPLTVTSAQKNPTAFYLCASSPRGSYNEQFFGPGTRLTVL.

The chain couples TRBV4-3 to TRBJ2-7; D remains ambiguous. Germline CDR1 is LGHNA and CDR2 is YSLEER. The CDR3 length is 15 residues. The V end was cut by 0 bases, the J end by 3 bases, with 12 bases between. Here the CDR3 reads CASSQEEETIYEQYF. The CDR3 DNA reads as TGCGCCAGCAGCCAAGAAGAAGAGACAATCTACGAGCAGTACTTC.

As regards this clone: The identical CDR3 is also encoded by other nucleotide sequences in the sample. The rearrangement links TRBV9 to TRBJ1-1, with D hard to call. CDR1 and CDR2 (germline): SGDLS, YYNGEE. V was cut by 2 bases and J by 1 base, with 6 bases left in between. The CDR3 runs 13 residues. CDR3: CASSVGRNTEAFF. As DNA, the CDR3 is TGTGCCAGCAGCGTTGGGAGGAACACTGAAGCTTTCTTT.

The chain recombines TRBV19 with TRBJ1-5; 7 bases are a match to TRBD1. This CDR3 comprises 14 residues. Germline V gene sequence: CDR1 LNHDA, CDR2 SQIVND (reference sequence). Trimming at V came to 3 bases and at J to 5 bases, leaving 4 bases not matched to a gene. The CDR3 region has the DNA TGTGCCAGTAGTATTCAGGGGGATGATCAGCCCCAGCATTTT. Its protein product is CASSIQGDDQPQHF.

The genes are TRBV4-1 and TRBJ2-5; TRBD2 aligns across 11 bases. The trim removed 3 bases at V and 5 bases at J, leaving 5 bases unmatched. This CDR3 is 15 amino acids long. From germline, CDR1 is MGHRA and CDR2 YSYEKL. In DNA, the CDR3 is TGCGCCAGCAGCCAGGGACTAGCGGTTGTGGAGACCCAGTACTTC. Its protein is CASSQGLAVVETQYF.

The chain uses TRBV2 and TRBJ1-4; D unresolved. V was trimmed by 0 bases and J by 11 bases, leaving 10 bases between them. Germline V gives CDR1 SNHLY, CDR2 FYNNEI. This CDR3 contains 13 residues. The CDR3 protein is CASSEASHPKLFF. Written as DNA, the CDR3 is TGTGCCAGCAGTGAAGCTAGTCATCCCAAACTGTTTTTT.

To note about this clone: Distinct nucleotide sequences in the sample also encode this CDR3. The V call is TRBV9, the J call TRBJ1-1, with 9 bases fitting TRBD1. CDR3 length: 13 residues. V shed 4 bases and J 5 bases; nucleotides not matched to a gene: 3. From germline, CDR1 is SGDLS and CDR2 YYNGEE. DNA of the CDR3: TGTGCCAGCAGCACAGGGGGCAGGACTGAAGCTTTCTTT. Translation: CASSTGGRTEAFF. The complete variable domain, with remaining parts taken from reference TRBV9 and TRBJ1-1, reads DSGVTQTPKHLITATGQRVTLRCSPRSGDLSVYWYQQSLDQGLQFLIQYYNGEERAKGNILERFSAQQFPDLHSELNLSSLELGDSALYFCASSTGGRTEAFFGQGTRLTVV.

This chain connects TRBV4-1 to TRBJ1-1; D unresolved. V was trimmed by 4 bases and J by 3 bases, leaving 15 bases between them. This CDR3 region has 15 residues. The germline V gene encodes CDR1 MGHRA and CDR2 YSYEKL. This chain's CDR3 is CASSPTGREDTEAFF. CDR3 nucleotide sequence: TGCGCCAGCAGCCCGACGGGTAGGGAGGACACTGAAGCTTTCTTT.

The chain employs TRBV4-1 and TRBJ2-7, with D possibly TRBD1 on 6 matching bases. This CDR3 region has 14 residues. The ends were cut back, 3 bases at V and 5 bases at J, with 14 bases in the middle. Per the germline V gene, CDR1 is MGHRA and CDR2 is YSYEKL. The CDR3 DNA reads as TGCGCCAGCAGCCATGTCGGGACACCCCACGAGCAGTACTTC. Translation: CASSHVGTPHEQYF.

This sequence joins TRBV2 and TRBJ1-3; D is perhaps TRBD1 (6 bases). Germline CDR1 reads SNHLY; CDR2 reads FYNNEI. The CDR3 sequence is 13 residues long. V was clipped by 7 bases and J by 3 bases, with 10 bases between them. CDR3 protein: CASIGGLGNTIYF. The CDR3 nucleotides read TGTGCCAGCATCGGGGGGCTTGGAAACACCATATATTTT.

This chain joins TRBV5-1 and TRBJ2-1; maybe TRBD1 (5 bases). The CDR3 is 14 amino acids. Germline V lookup: CDR1 SGHRS, CDR2 YFSETQ. Trimming stripped 0 bases from V and 3 bases from J, with 7 bases between. The CDR3 coding sequence is TGCGCCAGCAGCTTGGAAGACAGCTACAATGAGCAGTTCTTC. It encodes CASSLEDSYNEQFF. Together with reference TRBV5-1 and TRBJ2-1, the CDR3 gives the full variable domain: KAGVTQTPRYLIKTRGQQVTLSCSPISGHRSVSWYQQTPGQGLQFLFEYFSETQRNKGNFPGRFSGRQFSNSRSEMNVSTLELGDSALYLCASSLEDSYNEQFFGPGTRLTVL.